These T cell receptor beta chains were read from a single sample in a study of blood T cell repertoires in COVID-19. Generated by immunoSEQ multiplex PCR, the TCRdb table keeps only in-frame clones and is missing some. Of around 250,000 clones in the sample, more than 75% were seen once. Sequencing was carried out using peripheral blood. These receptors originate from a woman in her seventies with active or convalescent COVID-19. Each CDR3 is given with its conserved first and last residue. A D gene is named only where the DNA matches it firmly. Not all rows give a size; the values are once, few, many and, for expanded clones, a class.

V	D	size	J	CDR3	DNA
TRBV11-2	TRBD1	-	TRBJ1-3	CASSLTGGDTIYF	TGTGCCAGCAGCTTAACAGGGGGAGACACCATATATTTT
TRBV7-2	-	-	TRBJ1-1	CASSIRVNTEAFF	TGTGCCAGCAGCATCAGGGTCAACACTGAAGCTTTCTTT
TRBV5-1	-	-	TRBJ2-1	CASSPPEGPRRNEQFF	TGCGCCAGCAGCCCCCCAGAAGGACCTAGGAGGAATGAGCAGTTCTTC
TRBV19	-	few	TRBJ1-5	CASTRQDLNQPQHF	TGTGCCAGTACCCGACAGGACCTTAATCAGCCCCAGCATTTT
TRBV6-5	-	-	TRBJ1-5	CASRQSSRGNQPQHF	TGTGCCAGCAGACAATCATCCAGAGGGAATCAGCCCCAGCATTTT
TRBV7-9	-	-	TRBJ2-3	CASSFSVGASTDTQYF	TGTGCCAGCAGCTTCAGCGTAGGGGCTTCCACAGATACGCAGTATTTT
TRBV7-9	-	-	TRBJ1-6	CASSSWTDNSPLHF	TGTGCCAGCAGCTCTTGGACAGATAATTCACCCCTCCACTTT
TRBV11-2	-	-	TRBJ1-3	CASSLSQAPAGNTIYF	TGTGCCAGCAGCTTATCTCAAGCCCCCGCTGGAAACACCATATATTTT
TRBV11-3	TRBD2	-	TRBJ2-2	CASRPGGTNTGELFF	TGTGCCAGCAGGCCCGGGGGGACGAACACCGGGGAGCTGTTTTTT
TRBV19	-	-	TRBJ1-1	CASSINVNTEAFF	TGTGCCAGTAGTATCAATGTTAACACTGAAGCTTTCTTT
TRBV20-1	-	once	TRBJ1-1	CSAEGGGMSFF	TGCAGTGCTGAGGGCGGGGGTATGTCTTTCTTT
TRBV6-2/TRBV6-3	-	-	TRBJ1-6	CASSYGQGTSPLHF	TGTGCCAGCAGTTACGGGCAGGGAACTTCACCCCTCCACTTT
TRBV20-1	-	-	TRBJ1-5	CSASFDRNQPQHF	TGCAGTGCTAGTTTCGACAGAAATCAGCCCCAGCATTTT
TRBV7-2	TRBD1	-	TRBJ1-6	CASSFGQGNSPLHF	TGTGCCAGCAGCTTCGGACAGGGGAATTCACCCCTCCACTTT
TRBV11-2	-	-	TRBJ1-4	CASSPNAGNIGEKLFF	TGTGCCAGCAGCCCAAACGCGGGGAATATAGGTGAAAAACTGTTTTTT
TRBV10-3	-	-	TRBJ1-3	CAISDPTQGFSGNTIYF	TGTGCCATCAGTGACCCGACCCAGGGGTTCTCTGGAAACACCATATATTTT
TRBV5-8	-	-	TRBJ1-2	CASSVRGSYTF	TGTGCCAGCAGCGTAAGAGGTAGCTACACCTTC
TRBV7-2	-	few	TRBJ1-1	CASSHKGTEAFF	TGTGCCAGCAGCCACAAGGGGACTGAAGCTTTCTTT
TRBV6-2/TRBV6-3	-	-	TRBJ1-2	CASSLGRRYNYGYTF	TGTGCCAGCAGTTTAGGGAGGCGATACAACTATGGCTACACCTTC
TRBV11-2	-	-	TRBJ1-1	CASSLDTQGSLEAFF	TGTGCCAGCAGCTTGGATACCCAGGGGAGTCTTGAAGCTTTCTTT
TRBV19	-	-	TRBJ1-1	CASTYSMNTEAFF	TGTGCCAGTACGTACAGTATGAACACTGAAGCTTTCTTT
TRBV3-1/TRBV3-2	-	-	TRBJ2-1	CASSQIDEQFF	TGTGCCAGCAGCCAAATCGATGAGCAGTTCTTC
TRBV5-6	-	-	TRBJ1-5	CASRLGQGQPQHF	TGTGCCAGCAGGTTGGGCCAGGGACAGCCCCAGCATTTT
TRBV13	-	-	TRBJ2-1	CASSPPNSYNEQFF	TGTGCCAGCAGCCCCCCAAACTCCTACAATGAGCAGTTCTTC
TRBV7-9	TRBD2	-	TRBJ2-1	CASSLLSGGNNEQFF	TGTGCCAGCAGCCTACTGAGCGGGGGTAACAATGAGCAGTTCTTC
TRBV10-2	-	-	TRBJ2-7	CASSESVGEQYF	TGCGCCAGCAGTGAGTCTGTCGGGGAGCAGTACTTC
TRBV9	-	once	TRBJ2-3	CASNYYTSTDTQYF	TGTGCCAGCAATTACTATACTAGCACAGATACGCAGTATTTT
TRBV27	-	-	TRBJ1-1	CASSLEGRSTEAFF	TGTGCCAGCAGTTTAGAGGGTCGGAGCACTGAAGCTTTCTTT
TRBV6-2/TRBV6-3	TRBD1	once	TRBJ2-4	CASSYWGTGDSNF	TGTGCCAGCAGTTACTGGGGGACAGGGGACTCAAACTTC
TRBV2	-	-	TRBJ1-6	CASSTTLAGSPLHF	TGTGCCTCTTCAACCACCTTAGCCGGTTCACCCCTCCACTTT
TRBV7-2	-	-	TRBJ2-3	CASTPVGPDTQYF	TGTGCCAGCACCCCGGTGGGCCCAGATACGCAGTATTTT
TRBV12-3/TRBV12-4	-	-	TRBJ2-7	CASSYSAYEQYF	TGTGCCAGCAGTTACAGTGCCTACGAGCAGTACTTC
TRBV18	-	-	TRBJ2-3	CASSPQPGSVTDTQYF	TGTGCCAGCTCACCACAGCCCGGGTCAGTCACAGATACGCAGTATTTT
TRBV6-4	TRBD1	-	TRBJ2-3	CASSRTGADTQYF	TGTGCCAGCAGTAGGACAGGGGCGGATACGCAGTATTTT
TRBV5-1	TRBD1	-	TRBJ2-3	CASSMGQNPTDTQYF	TGCGCCAGCAGCATGGGACAGAACCCGACAGATACGCAGTATTTT
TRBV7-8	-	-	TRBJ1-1	CASSLVTGLNTEAFF	TGTGCCAGCAGCTTAGTAACCGGTTTGAACACTGAAGCTTTCTTT
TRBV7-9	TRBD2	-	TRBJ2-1	CASSSTGGSSYNEQFF	TGTGCCAGCAGTTCCACGGGGGGGAGCTCCTACAATGAGCAGTTCTTC
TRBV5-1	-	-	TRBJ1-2	CASSLDGVGSGYTF	TGCGCCAGCAGCTTGGATGGGGTGGGGAGTGGCTACACCTTC
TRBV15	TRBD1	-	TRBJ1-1	CATSRELTGGRNTEAFF	TGTGCCACCAGCAGAGAGCTCACAGGGGGCAGGAACACTGAAGCTTTCTTT
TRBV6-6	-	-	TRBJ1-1	CASSYPQGGGTEAFF	TGTGCCAGCAGTTACCCCCAGGGCGGAGGGACTGAAGCTTTCTTT
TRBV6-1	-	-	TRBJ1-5	CASSPQREQPQHF	TGTGCCAGCAGTCCCCAGAGGGAGCAGCCCCAGCATTTT
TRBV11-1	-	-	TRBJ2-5	CASSSLLGGLLETQYF	TGTGCCAGCAGCTCCCTTTTAGGGGGTTTGTTAGAGACCCAGTACTTC
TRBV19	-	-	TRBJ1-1	CASSPMSAGGTEAFF	TGTGCCAGTAGCCCAATGTCGGCCGGAGGGACTGAAGCTTTCTTT
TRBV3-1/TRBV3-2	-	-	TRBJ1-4	CASSQGVQTGGLFF	TGTGCCAGCAGCCAAGGAGTTCAAACGGGGGGACTGTTTTTT
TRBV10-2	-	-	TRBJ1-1	CASSGSVSTEAFF	TGCGCCAGCAGTGGTTCCGTGAGCACTGAAGCTTTCTTT
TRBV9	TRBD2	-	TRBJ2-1	CASSVGSGGALYNEQFF	TGTGCCAGCAGCGTGGGTAGCGGGGGGGCCCTCTACAATGAGCAGTTCTTC
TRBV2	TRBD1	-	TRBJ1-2	CASRGDRGFNYGYTF	TGTGCCAGCAGGGGGGACAGGGGATTTAACTATGGCTACACCTTC
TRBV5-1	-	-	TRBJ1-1	CASSLPTLTEAFF	TGCGCCAGCAGCTTACCGACTTTGACTGAAGCTTTCTTT
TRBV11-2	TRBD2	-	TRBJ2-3	CASSERGGLTDTQYF	TGTGCCAGCAGCGAACGGGGGGGCCTCACAGATACGCAGTATTTT
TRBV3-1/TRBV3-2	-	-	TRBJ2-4	CASSRRGGGADIQYF	TGTGCCAGCAGCCGACGGGGCGGGGGCGCGGACATTCAGTACTTC
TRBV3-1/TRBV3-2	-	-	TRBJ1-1	CASSQGQAGTEAFF	TGTGCCAGCAGCCAAGGGCAGGCGGGCACTGAAGCTTTCTTT
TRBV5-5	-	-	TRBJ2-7	CASSTPAYEQYF	TGTGCCAGCAGCACACCAGCCTACGAGCAGTACTTC
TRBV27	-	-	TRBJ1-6	CASSFHLFRGTNSPLHF	TGTGCCAGCAGTTTTCATCTCTTCAGGGGAACTAATTCACCCCTCCACTTT
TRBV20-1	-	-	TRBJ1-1	CSARGTEAFF	TGCAGTGCTAGAGGGACAGAAGCTTTCTTT
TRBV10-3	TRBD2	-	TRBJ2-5	CAISDGGAGALGETQYF	TGTGCCATCAGTGACGGGGGGGCTGGGGCCCTTGGAGAGACCCAGTACTTC
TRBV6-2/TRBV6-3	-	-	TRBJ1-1	CASSRDRGNTEAFF	TGTGCCAGCAGCCGCGACAGAGGGAACACTGAAGCTTTCTTT
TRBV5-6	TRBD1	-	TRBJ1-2	CASSLIGQGGYGYTF	TGTGCCAGCAGCTTGATCGGACAGGGGGGCTATGGCTACACCTTC
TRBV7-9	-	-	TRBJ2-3	CASSSRIRGDTQYF	TGTGCCAGCAGCTCCCGAATCCGGGGAGATACGCAGTATTTT
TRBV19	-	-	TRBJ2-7	CASSSQGFHEQYF	TGTGCCAGTAGTAGCCAGGGATTCCACGAGCAGTACTTC